Reported below is one T cell receptor beta chain. Only in-frame clones appear in the TCRdb table, and some are missing; sequencing was by immunoSEQ multiplex PCR. This table holds about 120,000 clones, 80% to 90% found once. This entry is derived from a study of control samples from healthy donors and cancer patients. Germline CDR1 SGDLS, CDR2 YYNGEE. The J segment lost 4 bases and the V segment lost 3 bases, leaving 10 bases of the junction unmatched. The CDR3 extends over 17 amino acids. Sequenced sample: PBMCs. V and J are TRBV9 and TRBJ2-6, with 7 bases lining up with TRBD1. The clonotype comes from a woman in her forties or fifties with colorectal cancer. CDR3 region: CASSETGILFGANVLTF. CDR3 nucleotide sequence: TGTGCCAGCAGCGAGACAGGGATACTCTTCGGGGCCAACGTCCTGACTTTC.